A single sample gave rise to the 30 T cell receptor beta chains below, sequenced in a study of T cell changes during pregnancy in multiple sclerosis. Produced via immunoSEQ multiplex PCR; TCRdb's table is partial and in-frame only. The table records some 49,000 clones, around 90% of them present only once. The sample here was peripheral blood, taken after pregnancy. The receptors were gathered from a female donor in good health, enrolled as a control in a pregnancy study.

V usage is TRBV5-1 and J usage is TRBJ2-4, with 7 bases lining up with TRBD2. CDR1 is SGHRS and CDR2 is YFSETQ in the germline V gene. V was pared by 7 bases and J by 4 bases, with 8 bases of the junction left unmatched. This CDR3 contains 14 residues. The CDR3: CASSRGGAKNIQYF. The CDR3 DNA sequence: TGCGCCAGCTCCCGGGGAGGGGCAAAAAACATTCAGTACTTC.

The rearrangement joins TRBV18 to TRBJ1-2; TRBD1 is a possible D gene (5 bases). V was cut by 3 bases and J by 3 bases, with 8 bases left in between. CDR1 and CDR2 from the germline V gene are KGHSH and LQKENI. There are 13 residues in the CDR3. The DNA for the CDR3 is TGTGCCAGCTCACCCAGGGAAGACTATGGCTACACCTTC. This gives the protein CASSPREDYGYTF. The variable domain in full, completed from reference TRBV18 and TRBJ1-2, reads NAGVMQNPRHLVRRRGQEARLRCSPMKGHSHVYWYRQLPEEGLKFMVYLQKENIIDESGMPKERFSAEFPKEGPSILRIQQVVRGDSAAYFCASSPREDYGYTFGSGTRLTVV.

This clone appeared a few times. The chain couples TRBV10-3 to TRBJ2-7; a weak D match, TRBD1 (5 bases). The CDR3 sequence is 14 residues long. Trimming stripped 2 bases from V and 2 bases from J, with 10 bases between. From germline, CDR1 is ENHRY and CDR2 SYGVKD. CDR3 in amino acids: CAISEGRETYEQYF. In DNA, the CDR3 is TGTGCCATCAGTGAGGGCAGGGAAACCTACGAGCAGTACTTC.

The J gene is TRBJ2-7, the V gene TRBV4-2; 10 bases match TRBD1. With V trimmed by 0 bases and J by 4 bases, 6 bases remained unmatched. The length of the CDR3 is 16 residues. The germline CDR1 and CDR2 sequences are LGHNA and YNFKEQ. The CDR3: CASSQDLGQGRYEQYF. For the CDR3, the DNA is TGTGCCAGCAGCCAAGATCTGGGACAGGGGAGGTACGAGCAGTACTTC.

The chain joins TRBV4-2 to TRBJ2-3; TRBD2 matches 7 bases. CDR3 size: 16 residues. The ends lost 0 bases at V and 1 base at J; junction bases unmatched: 4. Germline V gene lookup returns CDR1 LGHNA and CDR2 YNFKEQ. The CDR3 nucleotides read TGTGCCAGCAGCCAAGATAAACGGGGGGGCACAGATACGCAGTATTTT. Translated, it gives CASSQDKRGGTDTQYF.

This clone has a handful of counts. The chain joins TRBV2 to TRBJ2-2, with 7 nucleotides matching TRBD1. CDR1 SNHLY and CDR2 FYNNEI come from the germline V gene. The CDR3 totals 16 residues. J gave up 4 bases and V 3 bases, and 8 bases lay outside the gene matches. CDR3 in amino acids: CASSDGDGQATGELFF. CDR3 DNA: TGTGCCAGCAGTGACGGCGATGGACAGGCCACCGGGGAGCTGTTTTTT.

This clone appeared once. The rearrangement joins TRBV28 to TRBJ2-1; 7 bases line up with TRBD2. Germline assignment: CDR1 MDHEN and CDR2 SYDVKM. The V gene end was trimmed by 7 bases and the J gene end by 6 bases; junction bases not matched to a gene: 18. CDR3 size: 17 residues. The CDR3 loop reads CASTIGNGGIPGNEQFF. CDR3 bases: TGTGCCAGCACGATCGGCAACGGGGGGATCCCGGGCAATGAGCAGTTCTTC.

The V call is TRBV6-4, the J call TRBJ2-4; 14 nucleotides align to TRBD2. Trimming took 3 bases from V and 8 from J; bases not matched to a gene: 9. This CDR3 has 17 residues. Germline V CDR1 and CDR2: MRHNA, SNTAGT. CDR3 bases: TGTGCCAGCAGTGATTTCAGACTAGCGGGGGGGCGGGACATTCAGTACTTC. It translates to CASSDFRLAGGRDIQYF.

This rearrangement joins TRBV7-9 to TRBJ2-1; TRBD1 agrees at 12 bases. The germline gives CDR1 SEHNR, CDR2 FQNEAQ (reference sequence). The CDR3 has 16 amino acids. V gave up 1 base and J gave up 4 bases; unmatched junction bases: 2. The CDR3 sequence is CASSLGDRGPYNEQFF. The DNA for the CDR3 is TGTGCCAGCAGCTTAGGGGACAGGGGGCCTTACAATGAGCAGTTCTTC.

This clone was observed a single time. The rearrangement links TRBV11-2 to TRBJ2-7; D not certain. The germline gives CDR1 SGHAT, CDR2 FQNNGV. This CDR3 is built from 14 residues. The V gene lost 1 base and the J gene lost 2 bases, with 9 bases spanning the gap. The CDR3 DNA is TGTGCCAGCAGCTTAGTTTTCTCCCCCTACGAGCAGTACTTC. Protein sequence: CASSLVFSPYEQYF.

V usage is TRBV19 and J usage is TRBJ1-2, with a weak D call TRBD1 (5 bases). The CDR3 runs to 16 residues. The V and J ends lost 0 bases and 4 bases respectively, with 15 bases between them. CDR1 and CDR2 (germline): LNHDA, SQIVND (reference sequence). In nucleotides, the CDR3 is TGTGCCAGTAGTATAGAAGCAGGAAAAAGGGGCTATGGCTACACCTTC. Its protein is CASSIEAGKRGYGYTF.

The CDR3 region is CASRDRTNSPLHF. In DNA form, the CDR3 reads TGTGCCAGCCGGGACAGGACGAATTCACCCCTCCACTTT. The chain is built from TRBV6-5 and TRBJ1-6, with 8 bases lining up with TRBD1. The length of the CDR3 is 13 residues. In germline, CDR1 is MNHEY, CDR2 SVGAGI. The V gene end was trimmed by 8 bases and the J gene end by 7 bases; junction bases not matched to a gene: 4.

The chain carries TRBV27 and TRBJ1-1; 12 bases are shared with TRBD1. J was trimmed by 6 bases and V by 7 bases; bases with no gene match: 6. The germline V gene has CDR1 MNHEY and CDR2 SMNVEV (reference sequence). The CDR3 covers 14 residues. The CDR3 is CASKGTGGLAEAFF. The CDR3 coding sequence is TGTGCCAGCAAAGGGACAGGGGGCTTGGCTGAAGCTTTCTTT.

The chain employs TRBV5-1 and TRBJ2-1; 12 bases line up with TRBD1. Unmatched junction bases numbered 7, after V lost 2 bases and J lost 7 bases. The CDR3 covers 16 residues. The germline CDR1 and CDR2 sequences are SGHRS and YFSETQ. The CDR3 DNA reads as TGCGCCAGCAGCTTATCCGGGACAGGGGGCAAGAATGAGCAGTTCTTC. This encodes CASSLSGTGGKNEQFF.

The chain uses TRBV5-1 and TRBJ2-1, with 11 bases fitting TRBD2. Germline V gene sequence: CDR1 SGHRS, CDR2 YFSETQ. This CDR3 has 17 amino acids. V gave up 3 bases and J gave up 3 bases; unmatched junction bases: 8. CDR3 sequence reads: CASSSRQGLADYNEQFF. For the CDR3, the DNA is TGCGCCAGCAGCTCCCGACAGGGACTAGCGGACTACAATGAGCAGTTCTTC.

The chain couples TRBV7-9 to TRBJ1-1; no clear D. Germline V gene data show CDR1 as SEHNR and CDR2 as FQNEAQ (reference sequence). V lost 5 bases to trimming and J lost 6 bases, with 13 bases between them. CDR3 length: 13 amino acids. DNA of the CDR3: TGTGCCAGCAGCGTCCGAATGGGAGCTGAAGCTTTCTTT. This translates into CASSVRMGAEAFF.

V usage is TRBV6-1 and J usage is TRBJ1-2, with TRBD1 matching over 8 bases. V shed 6 bases, J shed 4 bases, and the junction held 7 bases outside the gene matches. The CDR3 length is 14 residues. Per germline, CDR1 MNHNS and CDR2 SASEGT. CDR3 coding DNA: TGTGCCAGCAGCGACAGGACAGGGCGCTATGGCTACACCTTC. Encoded protein: CASSDRTGRYGYTF.

Only one count was recorded for this clone. The chain uses TRBV15 and TRBJ1-1; unclear D gene. The germline CDR1 and CDR2 sequences are LNHNV and YYDKDF (reference sequence). V lost 0 bases and J lost 11, with 10 bases in between. The CDR3 loop spans 12 amino acids. The CDR3 DNA follows: TGTGCCACCAGCAGAGACAGTCTGGTGGCTTTCTTT. Translating gives CATSRDSLVAFF.

V gene TRBV2 combines with J gene TRBJ2-6; D is possibly TRBD2 (6 bases). The CDR3 consists of 14 residues. CDR1 is SNHLY and CDR2 is FYNNEI in the germline V gene. V gave up 6 bases and J gave up 2 bases, with 8 bases separating them. The CDR3 reads CASRRETGANVLTF. DNA of the CDR3: TGTGCCAGCAGGCGGGAAACTGGGGCCAACGTCCTGACTTTC.

By share of the sample, this clone is medium-sized. The rearrangement uses TRBV28 and TRBJ2-1, with 12 bases identical to TRBD2. This CDR3 has 15 residues. CDR1 and CDR2 from the germline V gene are MDHEN and SYDVKM. V lost 3 bases to trimming and J lost 5 bases; unmatched junction nucleotides: 2. CDR3 loop: CASSLLAGGNNEQFF. The CDR3 DNA sequence: TGTGCCAGCAGTTTGCTAGCGGGGGGGAACAATGAGCAGTTCTTC.

The chain couples TRBV4-2 to TRBJ2-6, with D possibly TRBD2 on 6 matching bases. The germline CDR1 and CDR2 sequences are LGHNA and YNFKEQ. The CDR3 length is 16 residues. Trimming left V 4 bases short and J 1 base short, with 11 bases between. The CDR3 spells CASSREEGSGANVLTF. CDR3 nucleotide sequence: TGTGCCAGCAGCCGCGAGGAGGGGTCTGGGGCCAACGTCCTGACTTTC.

V usage is TRBV9 and J usage is TRBJ1-6; 11 bases fit TRBD1. The CDR3 consists of 18 residues. V was pared by 4 bases and J by 1 base, with 7 bases of the junction left unmatched. Germline assignment: CDR1 SGDLS and CDR2 YYNGEE. The CDR3 is CASSTPGQGASYNSPLHF. DNA of the CDR3: TGTGCCAGCAGCACTCCCGGACAGGGGGCATCCTATAATTCACCCCTCCACTTT.

The J gene is TRBJ2-4, the V gene TRBV15; 10 nucleotides agree with TRBD2. CDR3 size: 18 residues. Germline V gene data show CDR1 as LNHNV and CDR2 as YYDKDF (reference sequence). J was trimmed by 2 bases and V by 5 bases; bases with no gene match: 12. In nucleotides, the CDR3 is TGTGCCACCAGCGACCTAGCGGGGGTTCTTGGTACCAAAAACATTCAGTACTTC. Its protein product is CATSDLAGVLGTKNIQYF.

The chain couples TRBV15 to TRBJ2-3; a possible D gene is TRBD1 (6 bases). The V gene lost 2 bases and the J gene lost 2 bases, with 20 bases spanning the gap. The length of the CDR3 is 18 residues. From germline, CDR1 is LNHNV and CDR2 YYDKDF (reference sequence). CDR3 protein: CATSRTRKPGQNTDTQYF. DNA of the CDR3: TGTGCCACCAGCAGAACTCGAAAACCGGGACAAAACACAGATACGCAGTATTTT.

The chain has TRBV19 and TRBJ2-7; 8 bases agree with TRBD1. CDR1 LNHDA and CDR2 SQIVND come from the germline V gene (reference sequence). V lost 4 bases to trimming and J lost 5 bases; unmatched junction nucleotides: 4. The CDR3 has 13 amino acids. The CDR3 reads CASSRVDRDEQYF. In nucleotides, the CDR3 is TGTGCCAGTAGTAGAGTGGACAGGGACGAGCAGTACTTC. The full variable domain, in which reference TRBV19 and TRBJ2-7 provide the parts outside the CDR3, is DGGITQSPKYLFRKEGQNVTLSCEQNLNHDAMYWYRQDPGQGLRLIYYSQIVNDFQKGDIAEGYSVSREKKESFPLTVTSAQKNPTAFYLCASSRVDRDEQYFGPGTRLTVT.

V gene TRBV5-1 combines with J gene TRBJ2-2; D may be TRBD2 (6 bases). Germline CDR1 SGHRS, CDR2 YFSETQ. The CDR3 extends over 14 amino acids. Trimming pared 5 bases from V and 4 bases from J, leaving 12 bases between. The CDR3 spells CASSGGEITGELFF. The CDR3 nucleotides read TGCGCCAGCAGTGGAGGGGAGATCACCGGGGAGCTGTTTTTT. Supplemented by reference TRBV5-1 and TRBJ2-2, the full variable domain reads KAGVTQTPRYLIKTRGQQVTLSCSPISGHRSVSWYQQTPGQGLQFLFEYFSETQRNKGNFPGRFSGRQFSNSRSEMNVSTLELGDSALYLCASSGGEITGELFFGEGSRLTVL.

V and J are TRBV5-1 and TRBJ1-1, with 8 bases that match TRBD1. This CDR3 has 16 residues. Losses at the gene ends were 0 bases for V and 1 base for J; bases not matched to a gene: 5. Germline loops: CDR1 SGHRS, CDR2 YFSETQ. CDR3 sequence reads: CASSLGQGHQNTEAFF. The DNA for the CDR3 is TGCGCCAGCAGCTTGGGACAGGGGCATCAGAACACTGAAGCTTTCTTT. Drawing the rest from reference TRBV5-1 and TRBJ1-1, the complete variable domain is KAGVTQTPRYLIKTRGQQVTLSCSPISGHRSVSWYQQTPGQGLQFLFEYFSETQRNKGNFPGRFSGRQFSNSRSEMNVSTLELGDSALYLCASSLGQGHQNTEAFFGQGTRLTVV.

V is TRBV6-5 and J is TRBJ1-2; TRBD1 is a possible D gene (6 bases). The germline V gene has CDR1 MNHEY and CDR2 SVGAGI. This CDR3 is 12 amino acids long. Trimming shortened V by 6 bases and J by 8 bases, and 13 bases separated the two germline ends. The CDR3 coding sequence is TGTGCCAGCAGATCAACAGGGTTCGGCTACACCTTC. It is translated as CASRSTGFGYTF.

This sequence joins TRBV2 and TRBJ1-5; D is possibly TRBD1 (5 bases). This CDR3 region has 12 residues. Germline V gives CDR1 SNHLY, CDR2 FYNNEI. The ends were cut back, 8 bases at V and 7 bases at J, with 12 bases in the middle. The CDR3 spells CASAQGGQPQHF. The CDR3 bases are TGTGCCAGCGCGCAGGGAGGCCAGCCCCAGCATTTT.

This chain joins TRBV7-8 and TRBJ1-1; 9 positions agree with TRBD1. Germline trimming cut 5 bases from V and 2 bases from J; bases unmatched to any gene: 9. The CDR3 is 16 residues long. Germline CDR1 and CDR2: SGHVS and FQNEAQ. The CDR3 DNA reads TGTGCCAGCAGCCAATTTACGGGACAGGGTAACACTGAAGCTTTCTTT. This gives the protein CASSQFTGQGNTEAFF.